This T cell receptor beta chain was observed in a study of CD8 T cells in Susac syndrome. Study results and caveats: The relatively small number of individuals in the TCR sequencing and HLA analysis was acknowledged by the study.

This CDR3 is 13 amino acids long. The germline CDR1 and CDR2 sequences are MDHEN and SYDVKM. V dropped 4 bases and J dropped 5 bases, with 12 bases sitting between them. Concerning this clonotype: Antigen specificity is unknown.

RNA in amounts of roughly 0.45 to 1 ug was reverse transcribed with random hexamers. The TCR beta CDR3 was amplified by immunoSEQ multiplex PCR across 54 Vbeta, 13 Jbeta. TCRdb called the immunoSEQ multiplex PCR reads again in MiXCR, with one record for every CDR3 protein. The sample consists of hundreds of thousands of distinct CDR3 sequences, 75% to 90% of them appearing once. From blood CD8+ and CD4+ T cells, the TCR beta chain was sequenced. The authors negatively isolated CD8+ and CD4+ T cells and FACS-enriched TEMRA cells. The sample taken for sequencing was CD8+ T cells from PBMCs. The clonotype originates from a human donor with multiple sclerosis. V and J are TRBV28 and TRBJ2-7; D might be TRBD2 (5 bases). The CDR3: CASSSRRKNEQYF. DNA for the CDR3: TGTGCCAGCAGTTCCCGGAGGAAAAACGAGCAGTACTTC.